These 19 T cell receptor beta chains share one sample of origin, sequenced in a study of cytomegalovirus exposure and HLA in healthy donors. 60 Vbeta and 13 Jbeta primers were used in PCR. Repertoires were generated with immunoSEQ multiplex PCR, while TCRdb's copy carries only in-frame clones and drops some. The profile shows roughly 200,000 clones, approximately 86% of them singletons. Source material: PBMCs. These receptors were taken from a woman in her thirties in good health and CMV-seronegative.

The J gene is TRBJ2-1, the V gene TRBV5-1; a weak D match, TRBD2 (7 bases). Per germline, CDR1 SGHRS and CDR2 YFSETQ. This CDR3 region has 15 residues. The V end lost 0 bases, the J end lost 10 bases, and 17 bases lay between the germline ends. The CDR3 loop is CASSLGWGGQEEQFF. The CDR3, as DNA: TGCGCCAGCAGCTTGGGGTGGGGGGGCCAGGAGGAGCAGTTCTTC.

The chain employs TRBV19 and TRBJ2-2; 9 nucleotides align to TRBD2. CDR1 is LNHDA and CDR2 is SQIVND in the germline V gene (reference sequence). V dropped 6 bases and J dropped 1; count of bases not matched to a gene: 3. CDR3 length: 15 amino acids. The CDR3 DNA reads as TGTGCCAGTAGGCCGACTAGCGGGAACACCGGGGAGCTGTTTTTT. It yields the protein CASRPTSGNTGELFF.

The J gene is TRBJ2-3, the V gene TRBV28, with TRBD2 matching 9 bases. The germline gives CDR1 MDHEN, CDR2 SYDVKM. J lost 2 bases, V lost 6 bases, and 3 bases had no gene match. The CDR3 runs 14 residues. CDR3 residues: CASRAGGPTDTQYF. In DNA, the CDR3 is TGTGCCAGCAGGGCGGGGGGGCCCACAGATACGCAGTATTTT.

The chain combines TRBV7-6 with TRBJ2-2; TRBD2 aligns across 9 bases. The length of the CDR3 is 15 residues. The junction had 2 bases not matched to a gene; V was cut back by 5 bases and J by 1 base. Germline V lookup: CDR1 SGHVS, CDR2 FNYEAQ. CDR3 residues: CASSRTSVNTGELFF. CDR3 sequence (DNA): TGTGCCAGCAGCAGGACTAGCGTGAACACCGGGGAGCTGTTTTTT.

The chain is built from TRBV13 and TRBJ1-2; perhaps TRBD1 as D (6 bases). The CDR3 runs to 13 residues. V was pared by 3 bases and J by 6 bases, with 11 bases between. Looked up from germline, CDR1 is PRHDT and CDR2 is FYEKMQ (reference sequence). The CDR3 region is CASSLVQGDGYTF. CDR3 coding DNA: TGTGCCAGCAGCTTGGTACAGGGAGATGGCTACACCTTC.

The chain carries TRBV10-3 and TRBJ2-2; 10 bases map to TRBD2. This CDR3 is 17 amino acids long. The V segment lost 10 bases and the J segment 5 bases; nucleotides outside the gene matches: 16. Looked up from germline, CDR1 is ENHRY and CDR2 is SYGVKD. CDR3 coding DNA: TGTGCCACCGGATGGGGCGGAGCGGGAGGGCCGACCGGGGAGCTGTTTTTT. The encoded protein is CATGWGGAGGPTGELFF.

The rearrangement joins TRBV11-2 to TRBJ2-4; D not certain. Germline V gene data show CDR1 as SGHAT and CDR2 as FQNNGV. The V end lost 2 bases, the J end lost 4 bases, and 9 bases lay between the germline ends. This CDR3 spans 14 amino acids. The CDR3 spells CASSLKQTKNIQYF. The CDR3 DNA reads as TGTGCCAGCAGCTTAAAGCAGACAAAAAACATTCAGTACTTC.

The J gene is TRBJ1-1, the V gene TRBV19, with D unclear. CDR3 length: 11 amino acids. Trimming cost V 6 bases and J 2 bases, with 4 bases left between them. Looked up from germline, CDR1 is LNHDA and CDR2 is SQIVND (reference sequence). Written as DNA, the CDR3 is TGTGCCAGTAGAACAAACACTGAAGCTTTCTTT. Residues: CASRTNTEAFF. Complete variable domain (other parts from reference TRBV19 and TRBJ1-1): DGGITQSPKYLFRKEGQNVTLSCEQNLNHDAMYWYRQDPGQGLRLIYYSQIVNDFQKGDIAEGYSVSREKKESFPLTVTSAQKNPTAFYLCASRTNTEAFFGQGTRLTVV.

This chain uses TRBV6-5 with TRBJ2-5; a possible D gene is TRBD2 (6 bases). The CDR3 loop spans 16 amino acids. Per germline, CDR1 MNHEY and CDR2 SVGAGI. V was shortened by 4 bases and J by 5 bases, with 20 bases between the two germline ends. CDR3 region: CASSSLTSTWGETQYF. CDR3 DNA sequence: TGTGCCAGCAGTTCACTTACTAGCACCTGGGGGGAGACCCAGTACTTC.

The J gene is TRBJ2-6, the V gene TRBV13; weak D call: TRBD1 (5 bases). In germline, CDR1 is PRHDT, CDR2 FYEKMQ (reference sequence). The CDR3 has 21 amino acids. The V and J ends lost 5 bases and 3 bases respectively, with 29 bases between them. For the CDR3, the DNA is TGTGCCAGCAGCCCCTACGGGCAGGGATCGGCCAACAAGGATGGGGCCAACGTCCTGACTTTC. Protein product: CASSPYGQGSANKDGANVLTF.

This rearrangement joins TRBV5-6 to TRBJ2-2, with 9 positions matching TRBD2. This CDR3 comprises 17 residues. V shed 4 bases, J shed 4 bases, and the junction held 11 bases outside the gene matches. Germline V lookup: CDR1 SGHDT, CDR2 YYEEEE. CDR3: CASSLDILAGITGELFF. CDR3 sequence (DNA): TGTGCCAGCAGCCTGGACATTCTAGCGGGAATCACCGGGGAGCTGTTTTTT.

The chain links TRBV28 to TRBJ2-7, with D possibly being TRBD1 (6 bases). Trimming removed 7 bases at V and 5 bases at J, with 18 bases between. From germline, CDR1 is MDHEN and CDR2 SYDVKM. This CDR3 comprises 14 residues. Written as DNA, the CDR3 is TGTGCCAGCACCTCGGTCACAGGGCACGACGAGCAGTACTTC. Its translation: CASTSVTGHDEQYF. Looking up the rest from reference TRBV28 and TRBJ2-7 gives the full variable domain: DVKVTQSSRYLVKRTGEKVFLECVQDMDHENMFWYRQDPGLGLRLIYFSYDVKMKEKGDIPEGYSVSREKKERFSLILESASTNQTSMYLCASTSVTGHDEQYFGPGTRLTVT.

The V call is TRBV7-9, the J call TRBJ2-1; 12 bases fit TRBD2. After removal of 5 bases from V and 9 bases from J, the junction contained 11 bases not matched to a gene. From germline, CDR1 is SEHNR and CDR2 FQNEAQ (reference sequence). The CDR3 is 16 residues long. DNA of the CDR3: TGTGCCAGCAGCCCGCTAGCGGGAGGGCCGGGTTTTGAGCAGTTCTTC. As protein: CASSPLAGGPGFEQFF.

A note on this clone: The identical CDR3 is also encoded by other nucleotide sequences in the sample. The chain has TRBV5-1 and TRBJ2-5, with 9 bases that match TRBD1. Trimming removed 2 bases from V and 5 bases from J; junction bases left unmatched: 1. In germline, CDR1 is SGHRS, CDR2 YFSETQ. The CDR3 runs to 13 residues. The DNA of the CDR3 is TGCGCCAGCAGCTTAGGACAGGGGGAGACCCAGTACTTC. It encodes CASSLGQGETQYF. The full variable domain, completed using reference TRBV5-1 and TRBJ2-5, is KAGVTQTPRYLIKTRGQQVTLSCSPISGHRSVSWYQQTPGQGLQFLFEYFSETQRNKGNFPGRFSGRQFSNSRSEMNVSTLELGDSALYLCASSLGQGETQYFGPGTRLLVL.

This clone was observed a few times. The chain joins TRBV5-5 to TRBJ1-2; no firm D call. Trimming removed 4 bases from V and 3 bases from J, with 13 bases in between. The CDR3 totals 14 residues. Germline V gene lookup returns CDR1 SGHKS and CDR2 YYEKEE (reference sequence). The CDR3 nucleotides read TGTGCCAGCAGCCTATGGTGGGCTTACTATGGCTACACCTTC. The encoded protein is CASSLWWAYYGYTF. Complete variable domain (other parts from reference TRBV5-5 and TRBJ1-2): DAGVTQSPTHLIKTRGQQVTLRCSPISGHKSVSWYQQVLGQGPQFIFQYYEKEERGRGNFPDRFSARQFPNYSSELNVNALLLGDSALYLCASSLWWAYYGYTFGSGTRLTVV.

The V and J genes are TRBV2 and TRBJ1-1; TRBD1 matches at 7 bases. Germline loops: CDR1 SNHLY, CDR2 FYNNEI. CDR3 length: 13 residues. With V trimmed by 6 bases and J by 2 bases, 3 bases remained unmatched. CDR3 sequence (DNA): TGTGCCAGCAGACAGGGGAGTAACACTGAAGCTTTCTTT. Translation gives CASRQGSNTEAFF.

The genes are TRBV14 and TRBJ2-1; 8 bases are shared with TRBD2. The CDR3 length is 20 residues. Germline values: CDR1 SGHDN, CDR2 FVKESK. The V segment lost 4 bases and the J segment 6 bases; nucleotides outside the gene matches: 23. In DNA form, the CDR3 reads TGTGCCAGCAGCCCCCGCCTCCGGGGGGGGCTGGTAATTGAACCCAATGAGCAGTTCTTC. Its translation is CASSPRLRGGLVIEPNEQFF.

The CDR3 DNA reads TGTGCCAGCAGCCAGCGTGTAGACGAGCAGTACTTC. Translation: CASSQRVDEQYF. The chain couples TRBV7-9 to TRBJ2-7; D ambiguous. V was trimmed by 5 bases and J by 5 bases, leaving 10 bases between them. The germline CDR1 and CDR2 sequences are SEHNR and FQNEAQ (reference sequence). The CDR3 has 12 amino acids.

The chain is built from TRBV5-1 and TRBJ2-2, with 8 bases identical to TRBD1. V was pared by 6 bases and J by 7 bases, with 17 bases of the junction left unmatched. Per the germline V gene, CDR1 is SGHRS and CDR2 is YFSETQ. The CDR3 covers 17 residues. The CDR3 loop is CASNEHRTGRGVGELFF. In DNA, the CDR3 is TGCGCCAGCAACGAACACCGGACAGGGCGTGGGGTCGGGGAGCTGTTTTTT.